These T cell receptor beta chains were read from a single sample in a study of blood T cell repertoires in COVID-19. The assay was immunoSEQ multiplex PCR, and TCRdb's table has in-frame clones only and misses some. The sample contains under 350,000 clones, 65% to 90% of which appear only once. The specimen sequenced was PBMCs or T cells enriched from blood (not recorded which). These receptor sequences come from a woman aged 40-49 years with acute COVID-19. Both conserved end residues are part of each CDR3. A D gene is named only where the DNA matches it firmly. The size entry is marked missing in some rows and otherwise reads once, few, many or a size class.

v_gene	abundance	d_gene	j_gene	CDR3nt	CDR3aa
TRBV19	-	-	TRBJ1-1	TGTGCCAGTAGTATAGGGAGGGATAGGGGGAACACTGAAGCTTTCTTT	CASSIGRDRGNTEAFF
TRBV5-5	-	TRBD1	TRBJ2-5	TGTGCCAGCAGCGGGGGACAGCCCCGGGAGACCCAGTACTTC	CASSGGQPRETQYF
TRBV9	few	TRBD1	TRBJ1-4	TGTGCCAGCAGCGTTGGGGACAGGGGAGGAGGTGAAAAACTGTTTTTT	CASSVGDRGGGEKLFF
TRBV19	once	TRBD1	TRBJ1-2	TGTGCCAGTAGTAAAGATAGGACAGGGGACTATGGCTACACCTTC	CASSKDRTGDYGYTF
TRBV19	-	-	TRBJ1-2	TGTGCCAGTACCGAGGACAATAGGGCTAACTATGGCTACACCTTC	CASTEDNRANYGYTF
TRBV7-2	-	TRBD2	TRBJ2-5	TGTGCCAGCAGCTTACGGCTAGCGGGAGTGGAGACCCAGTACTTC	CASSLRLAGVETQYF
TRBV3-1/TRBV3-2	-	TRBD1	TRBJ1-4	TGTGCCAGCAGCCTCAGAGGGGGACAGAAGGAAAAACTGTTTTTT	CASSLRGGQKEKLFF
TRBV7-2	-	TRBD2	TRBJ2-3	TGTGCCAGCAGCCTCATGACTGGGGGGGGAGACGCAGATACGCAGTATTTT	CASSLMTGGGDADTQYF
TRBV11-2	-	TRBD2	TRBJ2-3	TGTGCCAGCAATGGTCTAGCGGGAGGCCTAACAGATACGCAGTATTTT	CASNGLAGGLTDTQYF
TRBV11-2	-	-	TRBJ1-3	TGTGCCAGCAGCCACGGTCAGGAACCCTCTGGAAACACCATATATTTT	CASSHGQEPSGNTIYF
TRBV7-3	-	-	TRBJ2-1	TGTGCCAGCAGCTCAACTAGGAGTAATGAGCAGTTCTTC	CASSSTRSNEQFF
TRBV4-2	once	-	TRBJ2-7	TGTGCCAGCAGCCAAGGATTCGCGGGTTACGAGCAGTACTTC	CASSQGFAGYEQYF
TRBV6-2/TRBV6-3	-	TRBD2	TRBJ2-7	TGTGCCAGCAGTTTTAGCGGGAGAGGATACGAGCAGTACTTC	CASSFSGRGYEQYF
TRBV7-3	-	TRBD1	TRBJ2-1	TGTGCCAGCAGCTCCGTCTCGACAGGGAGCTCCTACAATGAGCAGTTCTTC	CASSSVSTGSSYNEQFF
TRBV5-8	-	TRBD2	TRBJ2-7	TGTGCCAGCAACCCTCTCCGGGGGGTTACTCAGCAGTACTTC	CASNPLRGVTQQYF
TRBV11-2	-	-	TRBJ1-3	TGTGCCAGCAGCTTAATACAAGTTGGAAACACCATATATTTT	CASSLIQVGNTIYF
TRBV27	few	-	TRBJ1-1	TGTGCCAGCAAGGCCAGGGCGGAAGCTTTCTTT	CASKARAEAFF
TRBV7-6	-	-	TRBJ2-3	TGTGCCAGCAGCTTACGCAAGGGGGCAGATACGCAGTATTTT	CASSLRKGADTQYF
TRBV5-8	-	TRBD1	TRBJ1-3	TGTGCCAGCATCCGGACAGGCTCTGGAAACACCATATATTTT	CASIRTGSGNTIYF
TRBV28	-	TRBD1	TRBJ2-3	TGTGCCAGCAGTCGGGACAGGGTCACAGATACGCAGTATTTT	CASSRDRVTDTQYF
TRBV5-5	-	-	TRBJ1-2	TGTGCCAGCAGCTTGGTCGCAGGACTTTATGGCTACACCTTC	CASSLVAGLYGYTF
TRBV4-2	-	TRBD2	TRBJ2-1	TGTGCCAGCAGCCAAGAACTAGCGGGGCACTACAATGAGCAGTTCTTC	CASSQELAGHYNEQFF